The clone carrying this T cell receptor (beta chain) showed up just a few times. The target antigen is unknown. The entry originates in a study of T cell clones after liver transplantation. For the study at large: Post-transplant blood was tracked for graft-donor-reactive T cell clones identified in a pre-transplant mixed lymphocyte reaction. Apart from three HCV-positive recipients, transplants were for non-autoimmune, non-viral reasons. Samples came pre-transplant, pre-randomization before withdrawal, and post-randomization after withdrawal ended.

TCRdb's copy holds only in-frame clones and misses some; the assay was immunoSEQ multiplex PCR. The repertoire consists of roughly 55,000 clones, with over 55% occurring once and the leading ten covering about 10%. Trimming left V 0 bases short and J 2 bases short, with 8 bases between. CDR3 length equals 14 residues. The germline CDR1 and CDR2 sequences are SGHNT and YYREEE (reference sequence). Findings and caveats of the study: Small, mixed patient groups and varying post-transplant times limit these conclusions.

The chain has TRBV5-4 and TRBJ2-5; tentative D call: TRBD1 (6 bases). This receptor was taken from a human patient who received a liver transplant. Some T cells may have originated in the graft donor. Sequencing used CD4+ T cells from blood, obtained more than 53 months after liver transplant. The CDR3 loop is CASSLGQEQETQYF. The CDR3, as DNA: TGTGCCAGCAGCTTGGGACAGGAACAAGAGACCCAGTACTTC.